This T cell receptor (beta chain) appears in the sequencing data of a study of CD8+ T cells in alopecia areata. Study-wide results and limits: Normal scalp showed lower clonality than lesional scalp, especially alopecia totalis/universalis.

The authors sorted CD4+ and CD8+ T cells from PBMCs. CDR1 is SQVTM, CDR2 ANQGSEA, per germline. V lost 4 bases, J lost 1 base, and 7 bases lay in between. This CDR3 has 13 amino acids. Comment on this clone: Its specificity is unknown.

RNA was extracted and reverse transcribed into cDNA as the sequencing template. Profiling relied on immunoSEQ multiplex PCR, and the TCRdb table lists in-frame clones only, not all of them. Here the sample spans about 120,000 clones, about 50% being singletons. The V gene is TRBV29-1, the J gene TRBJ2-2; D unclear. What was sequenced was NKG2D-low CD8+ T cells sorted from blood. The TCR was taken from a human donor with alopecia areata. Written as DNA, the CDR3 is TGCAGCGTTGTAAGGATGAACACCGGGGAGCTGTTTTTT. It translates to CSVVRMNTGELFF.